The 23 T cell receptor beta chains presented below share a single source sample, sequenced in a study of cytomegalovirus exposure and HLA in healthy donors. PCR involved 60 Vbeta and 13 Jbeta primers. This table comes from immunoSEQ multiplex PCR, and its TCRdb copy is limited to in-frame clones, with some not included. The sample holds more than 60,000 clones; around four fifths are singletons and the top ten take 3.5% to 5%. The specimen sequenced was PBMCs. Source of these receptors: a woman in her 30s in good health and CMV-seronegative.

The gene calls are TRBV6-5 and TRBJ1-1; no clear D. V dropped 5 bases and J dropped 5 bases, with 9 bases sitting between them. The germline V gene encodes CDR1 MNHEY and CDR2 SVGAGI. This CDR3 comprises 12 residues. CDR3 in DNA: TGTGCCAGCAGTACCACGGGAACTGAAGCTTTCTTT. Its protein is CASSTTGTEAFF.

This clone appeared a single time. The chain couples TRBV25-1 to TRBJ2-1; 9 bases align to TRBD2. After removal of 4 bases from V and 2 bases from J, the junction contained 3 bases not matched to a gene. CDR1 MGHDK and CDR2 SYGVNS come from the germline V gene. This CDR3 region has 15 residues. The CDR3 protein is CASSARGGAYNEQFF. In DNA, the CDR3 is TGTGCCAGCAGTGCCCGCGGGGGGGCCTACAATGAGCAGTTCTTC.

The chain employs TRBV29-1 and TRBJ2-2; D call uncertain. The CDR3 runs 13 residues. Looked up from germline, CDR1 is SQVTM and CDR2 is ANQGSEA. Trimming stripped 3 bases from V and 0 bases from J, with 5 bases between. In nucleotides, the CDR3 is TGCAGCGTTGATCAGGCGAACACCGGGGAGCTGTTTTTT. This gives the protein CSVDQANTGELFF.

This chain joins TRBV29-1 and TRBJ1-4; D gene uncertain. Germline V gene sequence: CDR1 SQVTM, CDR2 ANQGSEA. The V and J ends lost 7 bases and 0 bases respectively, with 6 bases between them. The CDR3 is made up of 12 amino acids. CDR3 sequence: CSAFATNEKLFF. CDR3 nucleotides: TGCAGCGCCTTTGCAACTAATGAAAAACTGTTTTTT.

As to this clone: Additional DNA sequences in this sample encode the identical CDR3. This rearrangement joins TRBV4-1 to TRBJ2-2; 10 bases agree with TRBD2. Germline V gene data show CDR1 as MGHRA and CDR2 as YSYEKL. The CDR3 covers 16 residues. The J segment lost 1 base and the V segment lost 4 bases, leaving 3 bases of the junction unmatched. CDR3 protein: CASSLRTSGNTGELFF. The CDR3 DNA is TGCGCCAGCAGCCTCCGGACTAGCGGGAACACCGGGGAGCTGTTTTTT.

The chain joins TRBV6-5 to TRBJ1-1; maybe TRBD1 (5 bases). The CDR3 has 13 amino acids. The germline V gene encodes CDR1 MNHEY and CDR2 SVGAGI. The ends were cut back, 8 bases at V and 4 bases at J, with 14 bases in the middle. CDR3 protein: CASLGGDLTEAFF. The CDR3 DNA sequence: TGTGCCAGCCTGGGGGGGGACCTCACTGAAGCTTTCTTT.

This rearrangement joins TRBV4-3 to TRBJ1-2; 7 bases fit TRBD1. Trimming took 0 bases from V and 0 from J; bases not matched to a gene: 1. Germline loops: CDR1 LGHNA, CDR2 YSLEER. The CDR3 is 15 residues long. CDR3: CASSQERGPNYGYTF. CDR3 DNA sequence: TGCGCCAGCAGCCAAGAGAGGGGGCCTAACTATGGCTACACCTTC.

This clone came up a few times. For the CDR3, the DNA is TGTGCCAGCAGCCGGGGCAATGAGCAGTTCTTC. This sequence encodes CASSRGNEQFF. This chain joins TRBV27 and TRBJ2-1, with a weak D call TRBD2 (5 bases). Trimming stripped 6 bases from V and 6 bases from J, with 6 bases between. The CDR3 consists of 11 residues. CDR1 MNHEY and CDR2 SMNVEV come from the germline V gene (reference sequence).

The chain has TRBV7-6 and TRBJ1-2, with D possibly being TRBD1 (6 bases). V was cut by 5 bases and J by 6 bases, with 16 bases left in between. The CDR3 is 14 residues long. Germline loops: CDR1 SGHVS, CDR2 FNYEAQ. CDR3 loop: CASSQVQGPDGYTF. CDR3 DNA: TGTGCCAGCAGCCAGGTCCAGGGGCCGGATGGCTACACCTTC.

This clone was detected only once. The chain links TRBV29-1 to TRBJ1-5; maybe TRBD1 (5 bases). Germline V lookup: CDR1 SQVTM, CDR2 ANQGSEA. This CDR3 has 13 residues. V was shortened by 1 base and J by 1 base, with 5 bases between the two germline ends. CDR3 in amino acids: CSVEAGSNQPQHF. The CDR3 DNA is TGCAGCGTTGAAGCAGGGAGCAATCAGCCCCAGCATTTT.

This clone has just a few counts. The DNA for the CDR3 is TGCGCCAGCAGCCAAGATCCCGGTACTAATGAAAAACTGTTTTTT. It is translated as CASSQDPGTNEKLFF. V gene TRBV4-1 combines with J gene TRBJ1-4, with no clear D. Germline loops: CDR1 MGHRA, CDR2 YSYEKL. This CDR3 spans 15 amino acids. The V and J ends lost 0 bases and 2 bases respectively, with 7 bases between them.

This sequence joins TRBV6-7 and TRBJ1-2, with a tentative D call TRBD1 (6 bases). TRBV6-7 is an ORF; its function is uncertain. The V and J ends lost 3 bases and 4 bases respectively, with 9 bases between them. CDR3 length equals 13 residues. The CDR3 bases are TGTGCCAGCAGTTATGGGGGCACCTATGGCTACACCTTC. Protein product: CASSYGGTYGYTF.

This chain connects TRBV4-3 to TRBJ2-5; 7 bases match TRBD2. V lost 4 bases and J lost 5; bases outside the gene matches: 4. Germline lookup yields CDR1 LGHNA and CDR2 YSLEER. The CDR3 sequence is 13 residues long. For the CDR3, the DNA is TGCGCCAGCAGCCGTGAGGGAGGGGAGACCCAGTACTTC. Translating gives CASSREGGETQYF.

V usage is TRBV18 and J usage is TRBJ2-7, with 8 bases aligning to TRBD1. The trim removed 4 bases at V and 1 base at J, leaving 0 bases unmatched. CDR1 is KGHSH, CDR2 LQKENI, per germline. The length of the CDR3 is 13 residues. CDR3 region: CASSRTGSYEQYF. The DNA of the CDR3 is TGTGCCAGCTCACGGACAGGGTCCTACGAGCAGTACTTC. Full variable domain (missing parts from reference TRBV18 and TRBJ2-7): NAGVMQNPRHLVRRRGQEARLRCSPMKGHSHVYWYRQLPEEGLKFMVYLQKENIIDESGMPKERFSAEFPKEGPSILRIQQVVRGDSAAYFCASSRTGSYEQYFGPGTRLTVT.

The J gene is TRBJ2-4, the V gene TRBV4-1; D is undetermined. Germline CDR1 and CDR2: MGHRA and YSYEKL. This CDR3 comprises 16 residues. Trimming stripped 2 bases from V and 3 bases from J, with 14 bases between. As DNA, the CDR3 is TGCGCCAGCAGCCAACCCAACAGACCCCTCAAAAACATTCAGTACTTC. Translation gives CASSQPNRPLKNIQYF.

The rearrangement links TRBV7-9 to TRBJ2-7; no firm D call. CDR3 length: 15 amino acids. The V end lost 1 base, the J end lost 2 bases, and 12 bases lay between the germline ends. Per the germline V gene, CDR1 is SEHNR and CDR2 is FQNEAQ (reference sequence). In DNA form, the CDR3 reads TGTGCCAGCAGCTTAGTTGGGCCGAGCCCCTACGAGCAGTACTTC. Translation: CASSLVGPSPYEQYF.

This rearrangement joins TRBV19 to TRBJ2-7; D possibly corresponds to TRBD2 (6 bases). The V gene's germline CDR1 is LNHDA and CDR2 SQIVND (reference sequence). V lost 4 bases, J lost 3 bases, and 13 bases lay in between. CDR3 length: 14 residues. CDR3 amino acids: CASSKTSRVYEQYF. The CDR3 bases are TGTGCCAGTAGTAAAACTAGCAGGGTCTACGAGCAGTACTTC.

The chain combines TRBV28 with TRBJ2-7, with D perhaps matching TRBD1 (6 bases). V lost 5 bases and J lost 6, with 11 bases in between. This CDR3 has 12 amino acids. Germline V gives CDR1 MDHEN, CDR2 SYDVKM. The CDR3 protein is CASSPGQSEQYF. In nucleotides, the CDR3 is TGTGCCAGCAGTCCCGGACAGTCCGAGCAGTACTTC. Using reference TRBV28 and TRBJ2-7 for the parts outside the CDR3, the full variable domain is DVKVTQSSRYLVKRTGEKVFLECVQDMDHENMFWYRQDPGLGLRLIYFSYDVKMKEKGDIPEGYSVSREKKERFSLILESASTNQTSMYLCASSPGQSEQYFGPGTRLTVT.

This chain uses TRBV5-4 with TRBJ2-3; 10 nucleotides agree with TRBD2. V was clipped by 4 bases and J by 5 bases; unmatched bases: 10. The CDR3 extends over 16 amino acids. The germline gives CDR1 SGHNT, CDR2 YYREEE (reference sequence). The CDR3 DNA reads TGTGCCAGCAGCCTCAACCAGCGGGGGGGCGTAGATACGCAGTATTTT. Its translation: CASSLNQRGGVDTQYF.

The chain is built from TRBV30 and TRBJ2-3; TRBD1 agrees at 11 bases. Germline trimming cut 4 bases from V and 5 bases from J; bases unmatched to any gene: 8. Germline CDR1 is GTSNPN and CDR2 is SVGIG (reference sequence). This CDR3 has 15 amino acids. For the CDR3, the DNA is TGTGCCTGGATCAGGACAGGGGGCATCGGAGATACGCAGTATTTT. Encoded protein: CAWIRTGGIGDTQYF.

In DNA, the CDR3 is TGTGCCGTCAAAACAGGGGTAGATCATGGCTACACCTTC. Protein: CAVKTGVDHGYTF. The genes are TRBV19 and TRBJ1-2, with 7 bases fitting TRBD1. V trimming: 11 bases; J trimming: 6 bases; junction bases outside the gene matches: 12. CDR3 size: 13 residues. The V gene's germline CDR1 is LNHDA and CDR2 SQIVND (reference sequence).

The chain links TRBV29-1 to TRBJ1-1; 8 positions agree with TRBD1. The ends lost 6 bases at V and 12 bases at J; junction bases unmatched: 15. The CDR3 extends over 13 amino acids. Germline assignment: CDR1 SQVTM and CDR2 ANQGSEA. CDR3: CSVERPGGGDSFF. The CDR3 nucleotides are TGCAGCGTCGAGAGACCAGGGGGCGGAGACTCTTTCTTT.

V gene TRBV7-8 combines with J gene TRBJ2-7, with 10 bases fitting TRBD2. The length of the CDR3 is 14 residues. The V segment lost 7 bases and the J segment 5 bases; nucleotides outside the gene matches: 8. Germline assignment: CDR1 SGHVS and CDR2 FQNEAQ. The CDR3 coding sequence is TGTGCCAGCACCCTACTAGCGGGACTGGACGAGCAGTACTTC. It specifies CASTLLAGLDEQYF.